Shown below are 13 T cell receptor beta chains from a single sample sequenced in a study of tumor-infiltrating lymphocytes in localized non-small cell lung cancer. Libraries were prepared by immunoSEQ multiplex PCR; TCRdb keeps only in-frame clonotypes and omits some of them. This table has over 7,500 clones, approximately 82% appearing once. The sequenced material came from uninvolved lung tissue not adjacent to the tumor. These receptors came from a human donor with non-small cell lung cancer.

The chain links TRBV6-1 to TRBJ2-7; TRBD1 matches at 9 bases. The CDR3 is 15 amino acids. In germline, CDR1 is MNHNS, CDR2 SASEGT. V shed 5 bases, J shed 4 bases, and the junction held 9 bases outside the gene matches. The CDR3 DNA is TGTGCCAGCAGTCCCGCGGGACAGGGTTATTACGAGCAGTACTTC. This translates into CASSPAGQGYYEQYF.

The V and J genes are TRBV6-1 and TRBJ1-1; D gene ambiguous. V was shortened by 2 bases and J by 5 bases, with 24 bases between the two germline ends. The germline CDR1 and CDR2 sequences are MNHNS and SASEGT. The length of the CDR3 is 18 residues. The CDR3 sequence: CASSETVGYVAVPTEAFF. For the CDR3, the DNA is TGTGCCAGCAGTGAAACAGTGGGGTATGTGGCAGTACCAACTGAAGCTTTCTTT.

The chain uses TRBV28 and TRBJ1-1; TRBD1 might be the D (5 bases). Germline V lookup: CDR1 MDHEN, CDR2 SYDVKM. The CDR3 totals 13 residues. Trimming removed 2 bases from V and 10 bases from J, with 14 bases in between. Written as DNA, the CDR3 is TGTGCCAGCAGTTTAGGGGCAGTCGTACTAGCTTTCTTT. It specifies CASSLGAVVLAFF.

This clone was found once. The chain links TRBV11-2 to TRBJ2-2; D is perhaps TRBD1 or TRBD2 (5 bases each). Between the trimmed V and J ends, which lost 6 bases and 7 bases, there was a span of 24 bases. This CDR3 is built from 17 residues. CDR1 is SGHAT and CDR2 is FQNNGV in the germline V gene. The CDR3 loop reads CASRSIRDRPRSGELFF. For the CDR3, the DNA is TGTGCCAGCAGATCAATTCGGGACCGCCCCCGGAGCGGGGAGCTGTTTTTT.

This CDR3 is CASSSGGREQYF. The CDR3 coding sequence is TGTGCCAGCAGTTCCGGGGGGCGGGAGCAGTACTTC. The chain uses TRBV25-1 and TRBJ2-7; a weak D match, TRBD2 (7 bases). The V gene's germline CDR1 is MGHDK and CDR2 SYGVNS. V lost 5 bases and J lost 7, with 12 bases in between. CDR3 size: 12 residues.

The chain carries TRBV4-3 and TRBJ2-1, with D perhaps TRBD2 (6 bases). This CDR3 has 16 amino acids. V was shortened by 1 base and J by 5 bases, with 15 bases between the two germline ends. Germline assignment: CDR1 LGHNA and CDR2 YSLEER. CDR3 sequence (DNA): TGCGCCAGCAGCCAAGGCATCCGCGCGGGGCACAATGAGCAGTTCTTC. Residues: CASSQGIRAGHNEQFF.

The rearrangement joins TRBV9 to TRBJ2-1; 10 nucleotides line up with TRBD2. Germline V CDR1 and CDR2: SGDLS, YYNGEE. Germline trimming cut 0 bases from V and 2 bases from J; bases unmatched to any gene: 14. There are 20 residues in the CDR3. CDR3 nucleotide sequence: TGTGCCAGCAGCGTAGCTGGCGGGGGCCTAGCGGGAGCTGCCTACAATGAGCAGTTCTTC. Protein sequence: CASSVAGGGLAGAAYNEQFF.

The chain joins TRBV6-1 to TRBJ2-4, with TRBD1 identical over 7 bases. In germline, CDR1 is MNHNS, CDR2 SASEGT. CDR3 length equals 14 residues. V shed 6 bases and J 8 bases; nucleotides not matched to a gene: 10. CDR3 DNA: TGTGCCAGCAGCGAGGGGGCGAAAGGGGACATTCAGTACTTC. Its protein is CASSEGAKGDIQYF.

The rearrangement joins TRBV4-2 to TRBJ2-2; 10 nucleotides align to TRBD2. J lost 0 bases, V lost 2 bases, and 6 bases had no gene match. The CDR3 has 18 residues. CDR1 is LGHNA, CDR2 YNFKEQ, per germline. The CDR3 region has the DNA TGTGCCAGCAGCCAATTTCTAGCGGGGGCCACGAACACCGGGGAGCTGTTTTTT. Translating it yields CASSQFLAGATNTGELFF.

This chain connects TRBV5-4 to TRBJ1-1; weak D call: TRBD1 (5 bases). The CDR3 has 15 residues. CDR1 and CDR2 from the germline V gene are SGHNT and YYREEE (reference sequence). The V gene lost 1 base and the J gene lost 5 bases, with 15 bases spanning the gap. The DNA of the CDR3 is TGTGCCAGCAGCTTGAGGGACCGGGGATCGACTGAAGCTTTCTTT. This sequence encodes CASSLRDRGSTEAFF. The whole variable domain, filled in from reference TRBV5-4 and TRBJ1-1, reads ETGVTQSPTHLIKTRGQQVTLRCSSQSGHNTVSWYQQALGQGPQFIFQYYREEENGRGNFPPRFSGLQFPNYSSELNVNALELDDSALYLCASSLRDRGSTEAFFGQGTRLTVV.

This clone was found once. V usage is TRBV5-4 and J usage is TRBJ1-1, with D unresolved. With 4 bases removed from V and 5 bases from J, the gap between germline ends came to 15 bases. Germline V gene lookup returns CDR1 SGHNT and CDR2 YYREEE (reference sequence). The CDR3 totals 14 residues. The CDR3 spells CASSPVVTSTEAFF. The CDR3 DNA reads TGTGCCAGCAGCCCGGTTGTGACTTCAACTGAAGCTTTCTTT.

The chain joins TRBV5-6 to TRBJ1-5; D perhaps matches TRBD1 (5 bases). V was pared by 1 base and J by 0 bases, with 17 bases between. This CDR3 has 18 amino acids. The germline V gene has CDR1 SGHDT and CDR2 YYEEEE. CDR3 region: CASSLLGGESYSNQPQHF. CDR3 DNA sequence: TGTGCCAGCAGCTTGCTTGGAGGGGAGTCCTATAGCAATCAGCCCCAGCATTTT.

The CDR3 sequence is CASSAPDKGNTIYF. The DNA for the CDR3 is TGTGCCAGCAGCGCCCCGGACAAAGGAAACACCATATATTTT. This chain links TRBV5-4 with TRBJ1-3; D might be TRBD1 (5 bases). This CDR3 is 14 amino acids long. Germline-derived CDR1 and CDR2 are SGHNT and YYREEE (reference sequence). V was clipped by 4 bases and J by 4 bases, with 12 bases between them.